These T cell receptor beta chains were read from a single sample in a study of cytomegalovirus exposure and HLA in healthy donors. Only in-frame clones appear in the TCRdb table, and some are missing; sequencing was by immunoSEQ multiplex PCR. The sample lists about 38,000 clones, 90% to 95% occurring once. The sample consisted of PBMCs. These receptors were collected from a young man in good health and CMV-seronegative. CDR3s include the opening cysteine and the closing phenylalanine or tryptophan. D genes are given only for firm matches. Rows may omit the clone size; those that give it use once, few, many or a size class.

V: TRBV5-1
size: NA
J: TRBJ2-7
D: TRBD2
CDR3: CASSSGTREKGEQYF
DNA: TGCGCCAGCAGCTCCGGGACTAGGGAGAAGGGGGAGCAGTACTTC

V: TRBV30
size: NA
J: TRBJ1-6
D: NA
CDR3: CAWSSQDPSIGSPLHF
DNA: TGTGCCTGGAGTTCACAGGACCCCAGTATCGGTTCACCCCTCCACTTT

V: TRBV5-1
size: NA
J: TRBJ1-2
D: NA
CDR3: CASSYLGGAMEGYTF
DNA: TGCGCCAGCAGCTATCTTGGGGGGGCAATGGAAGGCTACACCTTC

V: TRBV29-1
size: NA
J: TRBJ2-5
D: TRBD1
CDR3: CSAGQAIETQYF
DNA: TGCAGCGCGGGACAGGCTATAGAGACCCAGTACTTC

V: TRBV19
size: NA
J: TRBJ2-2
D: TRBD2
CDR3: CASSIYEFLAGGAGELFF
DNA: TGTGCCAGTAGTATCTACGAGTTTCTAGCGGGAGGGGCCGGGGAGCTGTTTTTT

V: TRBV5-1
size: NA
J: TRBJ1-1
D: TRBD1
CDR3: CASSLDTGGMLSNTEAFF
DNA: TGCGCCAGCAGCTTGGACACAGGGGGCATGTTATCGAACACTGAAGCTTTCTTT

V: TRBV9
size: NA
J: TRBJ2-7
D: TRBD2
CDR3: CASSVAFGGDEQYF
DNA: TGTGCCAGCAGCGTAGCTTTCGGGGGGGACGAGCAGTACTTC

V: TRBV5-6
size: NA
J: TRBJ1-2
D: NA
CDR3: CASSLRQALSPYTF
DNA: TGTGCCAGCAGCCTAAGACAAGCCCTATCCCCATACACCTTC

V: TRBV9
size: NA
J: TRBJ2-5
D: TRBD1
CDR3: CASSKSTGVTLQYF
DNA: TGTGCCAGCAGCAAAAGCACAGGGGTGACGCTCCAGTACTTC

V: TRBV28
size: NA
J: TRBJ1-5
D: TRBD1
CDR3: CASSEGQEPQHF
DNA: TGTGCCAGCAGCGAGGGACAGGAGCCCCAGCATTTT

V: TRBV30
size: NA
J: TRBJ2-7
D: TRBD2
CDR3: CAWSVRRELRHEQYF
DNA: TGTGCCTGGAGTGTAAGGCGGGAGTTGAGGCACGAGCAGTACTTC

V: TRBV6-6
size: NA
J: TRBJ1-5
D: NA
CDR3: CASTETVGVSQPQHF
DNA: TGTGCCAGCACCGAGACAGTGGGCGTAAGTCAGCCCCAGCATTTT

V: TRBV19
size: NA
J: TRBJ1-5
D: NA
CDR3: CASRTGGHYSNQPQHF
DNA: TGTGCCAGTAGGACGGGGGGACATTATAGCAATCAGCCCCAGCATTTT

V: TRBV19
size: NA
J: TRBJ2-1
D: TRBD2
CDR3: CASSIAGGRNEQFF
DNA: TGTGCCAGTAGTATAGCGGGGGGGCGCAATGAGCAGTTCTTC

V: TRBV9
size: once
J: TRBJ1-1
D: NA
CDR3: CASSVDGNTEAFF
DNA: TGTGCCAGCAGCGTAGACGGGAACACTGAAGCTTTCTTT

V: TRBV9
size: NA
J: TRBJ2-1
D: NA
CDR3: CASSVVTGLGNEQFF
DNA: TGTGCCAGCAGCGTAGTTACAGGTCTGGGTAATGAGCAGTTCTTC

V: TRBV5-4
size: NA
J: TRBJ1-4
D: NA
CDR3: CASSSGRQAEKLFF
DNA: TGTGCCAGCAGCTCGGGGAGACAGGCAGAAAAACTGTTTTTT

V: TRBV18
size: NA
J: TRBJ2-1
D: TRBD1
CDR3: CASSPRTGGHNEQFF
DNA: TGTGCCAGCTCACCAAGGACAGGGGGCCACAATGAGCAGTTCTTC

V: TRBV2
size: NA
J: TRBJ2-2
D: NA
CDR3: CASSEGAAGELFF
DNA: TGTGCCAGCAGTGAGGGGGCTGCCGGGGAGCTGTTTTTT

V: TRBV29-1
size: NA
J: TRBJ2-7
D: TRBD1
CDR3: CSVEPARGYEQYF
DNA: TGCAGCGTTGAACCCGCCAGGGGGTACGAGCAGTACTTC

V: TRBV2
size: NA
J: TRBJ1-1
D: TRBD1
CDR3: CASSTGTANTEAFF
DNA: TGTGCCAGCAGTACCGGGACAGCGAACACTGAAGCTTTCTTT

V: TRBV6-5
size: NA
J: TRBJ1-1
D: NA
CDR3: CASSYLQVHTEAFF
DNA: TGTGCCAGCAGTTACCTTCAGGTTCACACTGAAGCTTTCTTT

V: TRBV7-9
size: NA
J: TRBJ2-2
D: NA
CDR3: CASRPTGLTGELFF
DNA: TGTGCCAGCAGGCCCACAGGGCTAACCGGGGAGCTGTTTTTT

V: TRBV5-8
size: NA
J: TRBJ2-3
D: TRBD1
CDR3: CASSLEQGLGYSTDTQYF
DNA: TGTGCCAGCAGCTTGGAACAGGGGTTAGGTTATAGCACAGATACGCAGTATTTT

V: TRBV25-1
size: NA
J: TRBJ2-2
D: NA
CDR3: CASSEYEQTNTGELFF
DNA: TGTGCCAGCAGTGAATATGAACAAACGAACACCGGGGAGCTGTTTTTT

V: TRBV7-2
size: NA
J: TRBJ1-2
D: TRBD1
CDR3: CASSLGGTDGYTF
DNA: TGTGCCAGCAGCTTAGGAGGGACAGATGGCTACACCTTC

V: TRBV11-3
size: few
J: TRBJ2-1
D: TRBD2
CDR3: CASSSPGGAGVEQFF
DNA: TGTGCCAGCAGCTCTCCCGGGGGGGCTGGGGTTGAGCAGTTCTTC

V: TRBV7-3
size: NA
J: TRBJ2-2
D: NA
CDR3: CASSLNINTGELFF
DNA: TGTGCCAGCAGCTTAAATATTAACACCGGGGAGCTGTTTTTT

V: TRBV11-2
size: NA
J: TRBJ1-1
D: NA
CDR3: CASSNKGRGAWAEAFF
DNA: TGTGCCAGCAGCAACAAGGGGAGGGGGGCCTGGGCGGAAGCTTTCTTT

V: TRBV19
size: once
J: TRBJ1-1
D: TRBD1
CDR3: CASSRDRRTEAFF
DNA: TGTGCCAGTAGTAGGGACAGGCGCACTGAAGCTTTCTTT

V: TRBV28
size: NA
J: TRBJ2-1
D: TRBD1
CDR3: CASTRTGVGEQFF
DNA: TGTGCCAGCACCCGGACAGGGGTGGGTGAGCAGTTCTTC

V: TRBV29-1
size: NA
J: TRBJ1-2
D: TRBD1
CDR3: CSNKPQGGSYGYTF
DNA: TGCAGCAACAAGCCACAGGGGGGAAGCTATGGCTACACCTTC

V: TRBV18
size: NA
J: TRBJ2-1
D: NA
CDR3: CASSPPQSSYNEQFF
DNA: TGTGCCAGCTCACCACCGCAGTCCTCCTACAATGAGCAGTTCTTC

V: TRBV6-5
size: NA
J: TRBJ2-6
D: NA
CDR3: CASSYGGTSGANVLTF
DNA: TGTGCCAGCAGTTACGGAGGGACGTCCGGGGCCAACGTCCTGACTTTC

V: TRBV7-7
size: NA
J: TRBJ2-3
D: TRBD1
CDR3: CASSLHYGQGIDTQYF
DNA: TGTGCTAGCAGCTTACACTACGGACAGGGTATAGATACGCAGTATTTT

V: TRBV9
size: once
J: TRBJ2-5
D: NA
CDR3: CASSVGNSRETQYF
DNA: TGTGCCAGCAGCGTAGGCAATTCCAGGGAGACCCAGTACTTC

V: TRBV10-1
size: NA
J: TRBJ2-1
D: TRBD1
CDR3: CASIIDRGRGYNEQFF
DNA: TGCGCCAGCATTATAGACAGGGGAAGGGGTTACAATGAGCAGTTCTTC

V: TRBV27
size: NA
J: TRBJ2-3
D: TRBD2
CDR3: CASSFQNGLAGTSAQYF
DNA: TGTGCCAGCAGTTTTCAGAACGGACTAGCTGGGACCTCGGCGCAGTATTTT

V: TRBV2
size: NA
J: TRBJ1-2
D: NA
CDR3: CASRGYEGPYGYTF
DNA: TGTGCCAGCAGGGGGTACGAGGGCCCCTATGGCTACACCTTC

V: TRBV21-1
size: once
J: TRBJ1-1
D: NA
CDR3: CASSKLRNTEAFF
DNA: TGTGCCAGCAGCAAATTGAGGAACACTGAAGCTTTCTTT

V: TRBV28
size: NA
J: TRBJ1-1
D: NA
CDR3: CASSLETRPRGDWVEAFF
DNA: TGTGCCAGCAGTTTAGAGACTCGGCCGCGAGGCGATTGGGTCGAAGCTTTCTTT

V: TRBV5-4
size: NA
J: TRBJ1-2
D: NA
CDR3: CASTSPAGGYTF
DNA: TGTGCCAGCACCTCCCCGGCGGGTGGCTACACCTTC

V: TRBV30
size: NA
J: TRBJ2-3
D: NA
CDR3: CAWSGAYTDTQYF
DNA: TGTGCCTGGAGTGGGGCTTACACAGATACGCAGTATTTT

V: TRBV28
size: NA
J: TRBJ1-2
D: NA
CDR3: CASKRLGAFGYTF
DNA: TGTGCCAGCAAGCGGCTGGGGGCGTTTGGCTACACCTTC

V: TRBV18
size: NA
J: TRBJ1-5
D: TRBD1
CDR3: CASSLTGQGSNQPQHF
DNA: TGTGCCAGCTCACTAACGGGACAGGGAAGCAATCAGCCCCAGCATTTT

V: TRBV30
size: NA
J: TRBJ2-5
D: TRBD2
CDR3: CAWSRAGEEETQYF
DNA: TGTGCCTGGAGTAGAGCGGGGGAGGAGGAGACCCAGTACTTC

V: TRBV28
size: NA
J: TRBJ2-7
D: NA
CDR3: CASKLGGSAYEQYF
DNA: TGTGCCAGCAAGCTGGGCGGGTCAGCCTACGAGCAGTACTTC